The entry below gives a single TCR beta chain sequence along with its context. These data originate in a study of cytomegalovirus exposure and HLA in healthy donors. With 60 Vbeta and 13 Jbeta primers, the PCR was carried out. Method: immunoSEQ multiplex PCR; TCRdb's copy keeps in-frame clones and lacks some. Recorded for this sample: 90,000 to 100,000 clones. The V gene end was trimmed by 6 bases and the J gene end by 0 bases; junction bases not matched to a gene: 5. Germline CDR1 is MDHEN and CDR2 is SYDVKM. The CDR3 is made up of 15 amino acids. Material: PBMCs. The receptor was derived from a woman aged 25-40 years in good health and CMV-seronegative. This sequence joins TRBV28 and TRBJ1-5, with 7 bases that match TRBD1. As DNA, the CDR3 is TGTGCCAGCAGAGACTGGACAGGTAGCAATCAGCCCCAGCATTTT. It encodes CASRDWTGSNQPQHF.